The rows below give T cell receptor beta chains drawn from one sample of a study of cytomegalovirus exposure and HLA in healthy donors. Some clones are missing from TCRdb's copy, which holds only in-frame ones; the method was immunoSEQ multiplex PCR. The sample holds approximately 180,000 clones. Sequencing was done on a sample of PBMCs. These TCRs come from a man aged 25-45 years in good health and CMV-seronegative. Each CDR3 is given with its conserved first and last residue. A D gene is named only where the DNA matches it firmly.

j_call: TRBJ2-1; d_call: TRBD2; v_call: TRBV7-9; cdr3_length: 15; cdr3_aa: CASSRGRDSYNEQFF; cdr3_nt: TGTGCCAGCAGCCGCGGGAGGGACTCCTACAATGAGCAGTTCTTC
j_call: TRBJ2-2; d_call: .; v_call: TRBV9; cdr3_length: 16; cdr3_aa: CASSAHGLADTGELFF; cdr3_nt: TGTGCCAGCAGCGCCCACGGTTTAGCGGACACCGGGGAGCTGTTTTTT
j_call: TRBJ2-7; d_call: TRBD1; v_call: TRBV19; cdr3_length: 15; cdr3_aa: CASRDLRDRGHEQYF; cdr3_nt: TGTGCCAGTAGGGACCTCCGGGACAGGGGCCACGAGCAGTACTTC
j_call: TRBJ1-5; d_call: TRBD1; v_call: TRBV19; cdr3_length: 16; cdr3_aa: CATWTGGFGDNQPQHF; cdr3_nt: TGTGCCACCTGGACAGGGGGCTTCGGGGACAATCAGCCCCAGCATTTT
j_call: TRBJ2-1; d_call: TRBD1; v_call: TRBV9; cdr3_length: 15; cdr3_aa: CASSTQTGGGDEQFF; cdr3_nt: TGTGCCAGCAGCACACAGACAGGGGGCGGGGATGAGCAGTTCTTC
j_call: TRBJ2-6; d_call: TRBD1; v_call: TRBV5-1; cdr3_length: 15; cdr3_aa: CASGVTGTGANVLTF; cdr3_nt: TGCGCCAGCGGGGTGACAGGGACTGGGGCCAACGTCCTGACTTTC
j_call: TRBJ1-4; d_call: .; v_call: TRBV18; cdr3_length: 15; cdr3_aa: CASSPGTLDGEKLFF; cdr3_nt: TGTGCCAGCTCACCGGGGACACTCGATGGTGAAAAACTGTTTTTT
j_call: TRBJ2-7; d_call: TRBD2; v_call: TRBV7-9; cdr3_length: 14; cdr3_aa: CASSGTSGVYEQYF; cdr3_nt: TGTGCCAGCAGCGGGACTAGCGGCGTCTACGAGCAGTACTTC
j_call: TRBJ2-5; d_call: TRBD1; v_call: TRBV5-1; cdr3_length: 13; cdr3_aa: CASSPDREETQYF; cdr3_nt: TGCGCCAGCAGCCCGGACAGGGAAGAGACCCAGTACTTC
j_call: TRBJ1-1; d_call: .; v_call: TRBV28; cdr3_length: 10; cdr3_aa: CASSRVEAFF; cdr3_nt: TGTGCCAGTTCCCGAGTTGAAGCTTTCTTT
j_call: TRBJ2-7; d_call: .; v_call: TRBV18; cdr3_length: 17; cdr3_aa: CASSPRNIGTYKYEQYF; cdr3_nt: TGTGCCAGCTCACCGCGGAATATTGGGACATATAAGTACGAGCAGTACTTC
j_call: TRBJ2-7; d_call: TRBD2; v_call: TRBV19; cdr3_length: 17; cdr3_aa: CASSIEGLAGAHYEQYF; cdr3_nt: TGTGCCAGTAGTATAGAGGGACTAGCGGGAGCCCACTACGAGCAGTACTTC
j_call: TRBJ2-7; d_call: TRBD2; v_call: TRBV10-3; cdr3_length: 15; cdr3_aa: CAISRLAGVDDEQYF; cdr3_nt: TGTGCCATCAGCCGACTAGCGGGAGTGGATGACGAGCAGTACTTC
j_call: TRBJ2-7; d_call: .; v_call: TRBV27; cdr3_length: 16; cdr3_aa: CASSSGGEGASSEQYF; cdr3_nt: TGTGCCAGCAGTTCGGGGGGGGAGGGGGCTAGTAGCGAGCAGTACTTC
j_call: TRBJ1-3; d_call: .; v_call: TRBV29-1; cdr3_length: 14; cdr3_aa: CSVTPQGSGNTIYF; cdr3_nt: TGCAGCGTTACCCCACAGGGTTCTGGAAACACCATATATTTT
j_call: TRBJ2-1; d_call: TRBD2; v_call: TRBV7-6; cdr3_length: 14; cdr3_aa: CASSPAGFYNEQFF; cdr3_nt: TGTGCCAGCAGCCCAGCGGGGTTTTACAATGAGCAGTTCTTC
j_call: TRBJ1-2; d_call: TRBD1; v_call: TRBV30; cdr3_length: 14; cdr3_aa: CAWSLGQGDYGYTF; cdr3_nt: TGTGCCTGGAGTTTAGGACAGGGGGACTATGGCTACACCTTC
j_call: TRBJ2-7; d_call: TRBD1; v_call: TRBV5-5; cdr3_length: 15; cdr3_aa: CASSLAAGGPYEQYF; cdr3_nt: TGTGCCAGCAGCTTGGCGGCAGGGGGTCCCTACGAGCAGTACTTC
j_call: TRBJ2-7; d_call: .; v_call: TRBV5-1; cdr3_length: 15; cdr3_aa: CASSFLGAESYEQYF; cdr3_nt: TGCGCCAGCAGCTTCTTAGGGGCCGAGTCCTACGAGCAGTACTTC
j_call: TRBJ1-2; d_call: .; v_call: TRBV19; cdr3_length: 15; cdr3_aa: CASSIDQTRGGGYTF; cdr3_nt: TGTGCCAGTAGTATAGATCAAACACGAGGGGGTGGCTACACCTTC
j_call: TRBJ2-1; d_call: .; v_call: TRBV5-1; cdr3_length: 16; cdr3_aa: CASSLEVASSYNEQFF; cdr3_nt: TGCGCCAGCAGCTTGGAAGTAGCCAGCTCCTACAATGAGCAGTTCTTC
j_call: TRBJ2-1; d_call: TRBD2; v_call: TRBV5-1; cdr3_length: 15; cdr3_aa: CASSLGLAGEGEQFF; cdr3_nt: TGCGCCAGCAGCTTGGGCCTAGCGGGAGAAGGTGAGCAGTTCTTC
j_call: TRBJ2-7; d_call: TRBD1; v_call: TRBV19; cdr3_length: 14; cdr3_aa: CASSTGQGLGEQYF; cdr3_nt: TGTGCCAGTAGTACGGGACAGGGGCTAGGCGAGCAGTACTTC
j_call: TRBJ1-1; d_call: TRBD1; v_call: TRBV10-1; cdr3_length: 16; cdr3_aa: CASSPGQGTENTEAFF; cdr3_nt: TGCGCCAGCAGCCCCGGACAGGGAACGGAGAACACTGAAGCTTTCTTT
j_call: TRBJ1-4; d_call: TRBD1; v_call: TRBV18; cdr3_length: 14; cdr3_aa: CASSSGGNNEKLFF; cdr3_nt: TGTGCCAGCTCATCAGGGGGCAATAATGAAAAACTGTTTTTT
j_call: TRBJ1-3; d_call: TRBD1; v_call: TRBV2; cdr3_length: 17; cdr3_aa: CASTLDGTGLAGNTIYF; cdr3_nt: TGTGCCAGCACCCTTGACGGGACAGGGCTCGCTGGAAACACCATATATTTT
j_call: TRBJ2-3; d_call: TRBD2; v_call: TRBV11-3; cdr3_length: 15; cdr3_aa: CASSLGSGGPDTQYF; cdr3_nt: TGTGCCAGCAGCTTAGGAAGCGGGGGACCAGATACGCAGTATTTT
j_call: TRBJ2-7; d_call: TRBD2; v_call: TRBV7-2; cdr3_length: 19; cdr3_aa: CASSLRTSGSGGLTYEQYF; cdr3_nt: TGTGCCAGCAGCCTCCGGACTAGCGGGAGTGGTGGGCTTACCTACGAGCAGTACTTC
j_call: TRBJ2-2; d_call: TRBD2; v_call: TRBV5-1; cdr3_length: 16; cdr3_aa: CASSKREIGVTGELFF; cdr3_nt: TGCGCCAGCAGTAAGCGGGAGATCGGGGTCACCGGGGAGCTGTTTTTT
j_call: TRBJ2-7; d_call: .; v_call: TRBV2; cdr3_length: 12; cdr3_aa: CASVRDTYEQYF; cdr3_nt: TGTGCCAGTGTGAGGGATACCTACGAGCAGTACTTC
j_call: TRBJ1-2; d_call: TRBD1; v_call: TRBV4-3; cdr3_length: 18; cdr3_aa: CASSQDWVDRTSNYGYTF; cdr3_nt: TGCGCCAGCAGCCAAGATTGGGTGGACAGGACCTCTAACTATGGCTACACCTTC
j_call: TRBJ1-2; d_call: TRBD1; v_call: TRBV9; cdr3_length: 16; cdr3_aa: CASSVARDREDYGYTF; cdr3_nt: TGTGCCAGCAGCGTAGCCCGGGACAGGGAAGACTATGGCTACACCTTC
j_call: TRBJ2-7; d_call: .; v_call: TRBV7-8; cdr3_length: 15; cdr3_aa: CASSLVRRGRDEQYF; cdr3_nt: TGTGCCAGCAGCTTAGTTCGACGGGGAAGGGACGAGCAGTACTTC
j_call: TRBJ1-1; d_call: TRBD1; v_call: TRBV4-2; cdr3_length: 15; cdr3_aa: CASGAPGQADTEAFF; cdr3_nt: TGTGCCAGCGGAGCGCCAGGACAGGCCGACACTGAAGCTTTCTTT